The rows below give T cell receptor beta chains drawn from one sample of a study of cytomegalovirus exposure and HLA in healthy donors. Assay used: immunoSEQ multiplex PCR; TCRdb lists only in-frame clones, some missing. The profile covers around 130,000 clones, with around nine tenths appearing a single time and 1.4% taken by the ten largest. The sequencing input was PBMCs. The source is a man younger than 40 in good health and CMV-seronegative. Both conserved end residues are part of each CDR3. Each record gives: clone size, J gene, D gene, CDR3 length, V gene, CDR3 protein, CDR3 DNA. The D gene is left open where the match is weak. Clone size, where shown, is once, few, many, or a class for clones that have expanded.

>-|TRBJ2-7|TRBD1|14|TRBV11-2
CASSPTTGDHEQYF
TGTGCCAGCAGCCCGACGACAGGGGACCACGAGCAGTACTTC
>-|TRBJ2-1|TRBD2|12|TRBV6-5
CASQAGAAEQFF
TGTGCCAGCCAAGCGGGGGCGGCAGAGCAGTTCTTC
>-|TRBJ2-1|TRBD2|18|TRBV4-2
CASGPGLAASNLPNEQFF
TGTGCCAGCGGCCCGGGACTAGCGGCATCAAACCTTCCGAATGAGCAGTTCTTC
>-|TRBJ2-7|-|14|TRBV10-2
CASSDGAAVNEQYF
TGCGCCAGCAGTGATGGAGCGGCCGTGAACGAGCAGTACTTC
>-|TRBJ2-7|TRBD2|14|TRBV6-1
CASRGLAGPYEQYF
TGTGCCAGCAGAGGACTAGCGGGCCCCTACGAGCAGTACTTC
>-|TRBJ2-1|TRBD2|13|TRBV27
CASRLWGGDEQFF
TGTGCCAGCAGACTCTGGGGGGGAGATGAGCAGTTCTTC
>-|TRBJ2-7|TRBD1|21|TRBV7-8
CASSLESRDREKTGTSYEQYF
TGTGCCAGCAGCCTAGAGAGTCGGGACAGGGAAAAAACTGGTACATCCTACGAGCAGTACTTC
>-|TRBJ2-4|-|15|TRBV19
CASSISPLAKNIQYF
TGTGCCAGTAGTATCTCCCCTCTAGCCAAAAACATTCAGTACTTC
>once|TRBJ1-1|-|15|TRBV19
CASRFRVEPNTEAFF
TGTGCCAGTAGATTCAGGGTAGAGCCCAACACTGAAGCTTTCTTT
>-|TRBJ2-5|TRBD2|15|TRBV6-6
CASRIGLAGQETQYF
TGTGCCAGCAGAATTGGACTAGCGGGCCAAGAGACCCAGTACTTC
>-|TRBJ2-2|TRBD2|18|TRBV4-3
CASSQLVHSGGNTGELFF
TGCGCCAGCAGCCAGCTAGTACATAGCGGGGGGAACACCGGGGAGCTGTTTTTT
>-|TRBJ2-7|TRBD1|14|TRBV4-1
CASSQGQGAREQYF
TGCGCCAGCAGCCAAGGACAGGGGGCGCGCGAGCAGTACTTC
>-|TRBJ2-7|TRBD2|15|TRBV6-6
CASSYTGLVIDEQYF
TGTGCCAGCAGTTACACTGGACTAGTTATAGACGAGCAGTACTTC
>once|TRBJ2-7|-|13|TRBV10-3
CAISGGFTYGQYF
TGTGCCATCAGCGGGGGATTCACCTATGGGCAGTACTTC
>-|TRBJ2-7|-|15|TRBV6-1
CASSLRYSGNYEQYF
TGTGCCAGCAGTCTGCGGTATAGCGGAAATTACGAGCAGTACTTC
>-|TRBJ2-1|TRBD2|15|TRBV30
CAWSVSSGGYNEQFF
TGTGCCTGGAGTGTATCTAGCGGAGGCTACAATGAGCAGTTCTTC
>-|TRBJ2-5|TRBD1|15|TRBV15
CATSKDRGLGETQYF
TGTGCCACCAGCAAAGACAGGGGGCTCGGGGAGACCCAGTACTTC
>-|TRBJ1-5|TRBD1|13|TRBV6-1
CASGSDRRQPQHF
TGTGCCAGCGGATCGGACAGGCGTCAGCCCCAGCATTTT
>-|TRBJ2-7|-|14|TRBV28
CASSSPRDSYEQYF
TGTGCCAGCAGTTCCCCGAGAGACTCCTACGAGCAGTACTTC
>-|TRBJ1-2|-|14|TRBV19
CASSGIAIRDGYTF
TGTGCCAGTAGCGGGATCGCGATCCGGGATGGCTACACCTTC
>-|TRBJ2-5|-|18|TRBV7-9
CASSFFSSRGISQETQYF
TGTGCCAGCAGCTTTTTTTCCTCCAGAGGTATTAGCCAAGAGACCCAGTACTTC
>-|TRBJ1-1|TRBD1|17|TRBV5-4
CASSPRQGARMNTEAFF
TGTGCCAGCAGCCCCCGACAGGGGGCTAGAATGAACACTGAAGCTTTCTTT